This T cell receptor beta chain stems from a study of T cell repertoires in cytomegalovirus infection. The CDR3 sequence is 14 residues long. V dropped 1 base and J dropped 5; count of bases not matched to a gene: 5. In germline, CDR1 is SGHTA, CDR2 FQGNSA. This clonotype was seen at least ten times. A single record per CDR3 protein comes from TCRdb applying MiXCR to the reads. The sample has 480,000 or so distinct CDR3 sequences, 11% seen once; the top ten hold 10%. V usage is TRBV7-2 and J usage is TRBJ2-7; 7 positions match TRBD1. The receptor was isolated from a human donor in good health (CMV status not recorded). Some clones in this sample may be carry-over from other donors' samples. The sequenced sample consisted of PBMCs. CDR3 loop: CASSLVGTVDEQYF. The CDR3 nucleotides read TGTGCCAGCAGCTTAGTTGGGACAGTAGACGAGCAGTACTTC.